This T cell receptor (beta chain) was sequenced during a study of T-cell memory formation after mild COVID-19. The wider study: There were largely donor-specific TCR clusters. Findings and caveats of the study: In pre-infection memory, a portion of responding clones appeared, which suggested that cross-reactive memory joined.

Constant-segment primers and 5'RACE yielded cDNA libraries for TCR alpha and TCR beta, each carrying sample barcodes and UMIs. From the 5' RACE reads, TCRdb called clonotypes with MiXCR, one entry per CDR3 protein. The table records roughly 35,000 distinct CDR3 sequences, 7.7% of them present only once. With regard to this clonotype: Antigen specificity is unknown.

The sequence derives from a man in his late teens or twenties who had mild COVID-19 (a few samples of this study predate the infection). Cell type and time point are not known. Material for sequencing was PBMCs or a T cell subset sorted from them (not recorded which).

The CDR3, as DNA: TGTGCCTGGAGTCCGGGGACAGGGGGTTCGGATGAGCAGTTCTTC. This encodes CAWSPGTGGSDEQFF. This chain uses TRBV30 with TRBJ2-1, with 11 bases lining up with TRBD1. The ends lost 2 bases at V and 8 bases at J; junction bases unmatched: 8. CDR3 length equals 15 residues. CDR1 and CDR2 from the germline V gene are GTSNPN and SVGIG (reference sequence).